Listed here are 8 T cell receptor beta chains from one sample, sequenced in a study of T-cell memory formation after mild COVID-19 (dated by TCRdb to about 2021). To prepare the library, 5' RACE was applied. Instrument used: Illumina NovaSeq 6000. TCRdb ran its own pipeline on the public reads, namely fastp trimming at Q25 and MiXCR clone calling, and kept in-frame beta chains. Under each unique CDR3 protein, matching rows form one entry showing the most common genes and DNA. The sample table records around 250,000 distinct CDR3 sequences; 8.5% to 9.5% of these occur just once. 22% of the sample is taken by the ten largest. The sequenced sample consisted of PBMCs or a T cell subset sorted from them (not recorded which). The receptors originated from a man younger than 30 who had mild COVID-19 (a few samples of this study predate the infection). The sample titles of this study are shuffled in the database, so cell type and time point are left out; the donor was told from shared clones.

The V call is TRBV4-2, the J call TRBJ1-4; D is perhaps TRBD1 (6 bases). With 4 bases removed from V and 2 bases from J, the gap between germline ends came to 11 bases. This CDR3 region has 15 residues. Per the germline V gene, CDR1 is LGHNA and CDR2 is YNFKEQ. The CDR3: CASSPLQGTNEKLFF. CDR3 sequence (DNA): TGTGCCAGCAGCCCTTTACAGGGCACTAATGAAAAACTGTTTTTT.

This clonotype has just a few counts. The chain carries TRBV15 and TRBJ1-4, with D hard to call. The V end was cut by 5 bases, the J end by 7 bases, with 20 bases between. The CDR3 is made up of 16 amino acids. The germline gives CDR1 LNHNV, CDR2 YYDKDF (reference sequence). CDR3 residues: CATSPVPTEGFEKLFF. In nucleotides, the CDR3 is TGTGCCACCAGCCCAGTCCCGACGGAGGGTTTTGAAAAACTGTTTTTT.

This clonotype was recorded many times. CDR3 loop: CASGLGDSTQETQYF. The CDR3, as DNA: TGTGCTAGTGGTTTGGGGGACAGTACCCAAGAGACCCAGTACTTC. This chain connects TRBV12-5 to TRBJ2-5; 7 bases are shared with TRBD1. The CDR3 length is 15 residues. V dropped 1 base and J dropped 1; count of bases not matched to a gene: 3. The germline V gene encodes CDR1 LGHNT and CDR2 FRNRAP.

This clonotype has a handful of counts. The rearrangement uses TRBV6-5 and TRBJ1-6; 10 nucleotides agree with TRBD1. CDR3 length: 18 amino acids. V dropped 2 bases and J dropped 8; count of bases not matched to a gene: 12. CDR1 and CDR2 (germline): MNHEY, SVGAGI. CDR3 bases: TGTGCCAGCAGTTACCCTCCTAGGGACAGGGGCTTGCATTCACCCCTCCACTTT. Its translation: CASSYPPRDRGLHSPLHF.

This clonotype was counted a few times. The chain carries TRBV6-2 or TRBV6-3 and TRBJ1-5, with 9 bases aligning to TRBD1. The CDR3 runs to 15 residues. Per germline, CDR1 MNHEY and CDR2 SVGEGT. The V segment lost 2 bases and the J segment 5 bases; nucleotides outside the gene matches: 4. CDR3 loop: CASSYPGQGYQPQHF. The CDR3 DNA sequence: TGTGCCAGCAGTTACCCGGGACAGGGTTATCAGCCCCAGCATTTT.

This chain connects TRBV12-3 or TRBV12-4 to TRBJ1-1, with 8 bases aligning to TRBD1. The CDR3 sequence is 15 residues long. With 2 bases clipped from V and 10 bases from J, the junction kept 12 bases outside the gene matches. CDR3 coding DNA: TGTGCCAGCAGTTTAAATTCGGACAGGGTGGGAGGAGCTTTCTTT. Protein: CASSLNSDRVGGAFF.

This clonotype appeared a few times. The chain employs TRBV4-2 and TRBJ2-5; D perhaps matches TRBD1 (7 bases). The V gene's germline CDR1 is LGHNA and CDR2 YNFKEQ. CDR3 length: 16 residues. Trimming removed 2 bases from V and 4 bases from J, with 17 bases in between. This chain's CDR3 is CASSQPGTAGGETQYF. For the CDR3, the DNA is TGTGCCAGCAGCCAACCCGGGACAGCGGGTGGAGAGACCCAGTACTTC.

This chain links TRBV6-2 or TRBV6-3 with TRBJ2-5; no firm D call. The germline V and J ends were trimmed by 7 bases and 4 bases, with 4 bases remaining between them. The germline gives CDR1 MNHEY, CDR2 SVGEGT. The CDR3 runs 10 residues. The CDR3 reads CASNGETQYF. CDR3 bases: TGTGCCAGCAACGGAGAGACCCAGTACTTC.